Following are 17 T cell receptor beta chains from one sample sequenced in a study of T-cell reconstitution after alpha-beta-depleted transplantation in children. As it was prepared, the TCRbeta library received unique molecular identifiers. One entry per CDR3 protein, called by TCRdb with MiXCR from the PCR reads. The table records fewer than 550,000 distinct CDR3 sequences, 9.5% to 13% of them present only once. The starting material was PBMCs from the stem cell graft donor, obtained from the stem cell graft. The receptors were gathered from a human donor who donated a stem cell graft to a child with acute myeloid leukemia.

This sequence joins TRBV11-2 and TRBJ2-1; 9 nucleotides agree with TRBD1. Germline V lookup: CDR1 SGHAT, CDR2 FQNNGV. The CDR3 is 15 amino acids. The junction had 7 bases not matched to a gene; V was cut back by 5 bases and J by 5 bases. The CDR3 region is CASSPRDRVDNEQFF. The CDR3 coding sequence is TGTGCCAGCAGCCCTCGGGACAGGGTTGACAATGAGCAGTTCTTC.

This clonotype was seen a few times. The chain's CDR3 is CASSTTDGQGKGQPQHF. As DNA, the CDR3 is TGCGCCAGCAGCACCACGGATGGACAGGGAAAGGGTCAGCCCCAGCATTTT. The chain combines TRBV4-1 with TRBJ1-5, with 8 nucleotides matching TRBD1. CDR1 is MGHRA and CDR2 is YSYEKL in the germline V gene. V dropped 5 bases and J dropped 6; count of bases not matched to a gene: 15. The CDR3 contains 17 residues.

Many counts were recorded for this clonotype. The chain uses TRBV10-3 and TRBJ2-3; D may be TRBD2 (6 bases). The CDR3 length is 12 residues. V was shortened by 5 bases and J by 6 bases, with 9 bases between the two germline ends. CDR1 and CDR2 from the germline V gene are ENHRY and SYGVKD. CDR3 sequence reads: CAISTSMDTQYF. DNA of the CDR3: TGTGCCATCAGTACTAGCATGGATACGCAGTATTTT.

This clonotype turned up a few times. The rearrangement joins TRBV27 to TRBJ2-5, with TRBD2 matching 8 bases. The CDR3 runs 16 residues. CDR1 is MNHEY, CDR2 SMNVEV, per germline (reference sequence). V was pared by 0 bases and J by 1 base, with 4 bases of the junction left unmatched. Here the CDR3 DNA reads TGTGCCAGCAGTTTATCGAAGCGGGGGATCCAAGAGACCCAGTACTTC. Its protein product is CASSLSKRGIQETQYF.

This clonotype showed up just a few times. The rearrangement links TRBV27 to TRBJ2-1; 7 bases fit TRBD2. This CDR3 spans 15 amino acids. Trimming cost V 3 bases and J 8 bases; bases outside gene matches: 10. Germline V gene sequence: CDR1 MNHEY, CDR2 SMNVEV (reference sequence). The CDR3 is CASSFPGTMSDEQFF. The CDR3 nucleotides are TGTGCCAGCAGTTTTCCCGGGACTATGAGCGATGAGCAGTTCTTC.

This clonotype was found many times. V is TRBV5-1 and J is TRBJ2-1, with D possibly being TRBD2 (5 bases). The germline CDR1 and CDR2 sequences are SGHRS and YFSETQ. The V end was cut by 2 bases, the J end by 2 bases, with 8 bases between. The CDR3 spans 14 residues. CDR3 coding DNA: TGCGCCAGCAGCTTCCGGGATCCCTACAATGAGCAGTTCTTC. Its translation is CASSFRDPYNEQFF.

This clonotype was picked up a small number of times. The rearrangement uses TRBV25-1 and TRBJ1-1; a weak D match, TRBD1 (5 bases). The CDR3 is made up of 15 amino acids. V shed 2 bases and J shed 3 bases, with 13 bases lying between them. CDR1 is MGHDK and CDR2 is SYGVNS in the germline V gene. This CDR3 is CASSEMGEGDTEAFF. The CDR3 coding sequence is TGTGCCAGCAGTGAAATGGGGGAAGGGGACACTGAAGCTTTCTTT.

This sequence joins TRBV7-2 and TRBJ2-2; maybe TRBD2 (5 bases). The V end was cut by 7 bases, the J end by 4 bases, with 13 bases between. CDR3 size: 14 residues. The germline V gene encodes CDR1 SGHTA and CDR2 FQGNSA. This CDR3 is CASTSTRFTGELFF. The DNA for the CDR3 is TGTGCCAGCACCTCTACTAGATTCACCGGGGAGCTGTTTTTT.

The table lists this clonotype with many counts. This chain joins TRBV6-1 and TRBJ2-3, with D possibly being TRBD1 or TRBD2 (5 bases each). From germline, CDR1 is MNHNS and CDR2 SASEGT. CDR3 length: 14 residues. Deletions cut 8 bases from V and 1 base from J, with 13 bases between. The CDR3 spells CASGEGTGTDTQYF. In DNA form, the CDR3 reads TGTGCCAGCGGGGAAGGGACGGGCACAGATACGCAGTATTTT.

The chain links TRBV11-1 to TRBJ2-3, with 7 nucleotides matching TRBD2. The V gene end was trimmed by 5 bases and the J gene end by 7 bases; junction bases not matched to a gene: 3. The CDR3 consists of 12 residues. Germline lookup yields CDR1 SGHAT and CDR2 FQDESV (reference sequence). CDR3 in amino acids: CASSRDYHTQYF. CDR3 DNA: TGTGCCAGCAGCCGGGACTACCATACGCAGTATTTT.

The genes are TRBV27 and TRBJ1-5; a possible D gene is TRBD1 (5 bases). The V and J ends lost 4 bases and 2 bases respectively, with 12 bases between them. The CDR3 extends over 15 amino acids. CDR1 MNHEY and CDR2 SMNVEV come from the germline V gene (reference sequence). CDR3 residues: CASSWDSGGNQPQHF. The CDR3 bases are TGTGCCAGCAGTTGGGACTCGGGGGGCAATCAGCCCCAGCATTTT.

This chain connects TRBV20-1 to TRBJ2-7; 7 bases are shared with TRBD1. The ends lost 6 bases at V and 0 bases at J; junction bases unmatched: 5. This CDR3 is built from 13 residues. Per germline, CDR1 DFQATT and CDR2 SNEGSKA (reference sequence). The DNA for the CDR3 is TGCAGTGCGAGGGGACAGAGCTCCTACGAGCAGTACTTC. It yields the protein CSARGQSSYEQYF.

This clonotype came up a few times. The gene calls are TRBV4-1 and TRBJ1-5, with D hard to call. Germline-derived CDR1 and CDR2 are MGHRA and YSYEKL. CDR3 length: 15 amino acids. Trimming pared 3 bases from V and 4 bases from J, leaving 13 bases between. In DNA form, the CDR3 reads TGCGCCAGCAGCCAGATATGGACGGCAAATCAGCCCCAGCATTTT. The encoded protein is CASSQIWTANQPQHF.

The CDR3 DNA reads as TGTGCCAGCAGCCAGACAGGCCAAGAGACCCAGTACTTC. Residues: CASSQTGQETQYF. This chain connects TRBV7-9 to TRBJ2-5; possible D gene TRBD1, 6 bases. V was clipped by 5 bases and J by 1 base, with 8 bases between them. This CDR3 has 13 residues. Germline CDR1 SEHNR, CDR2 FQNEAQ (reference sequence). Variable domain in full (rest from reference TRBV7-9 and TRBJ2-5): DTGVSQNPRHKITKRGQNVTFRCDPISEHNRLYWYRQTLGQGPEFLTYFQNEAQLEKSRLLSDRFSAERPKGSFSTLEIQRTEQGDSAMYLCASSQTGQETQYFGPGTRLLVL.

This clonotype was observed a handful of times. The chain uses TRBV5-1 and TRBJ1-6; D might be TRBD1 (6 bases). V lost 0 bases, J lost 7 bases, and 11 bases lay in between. Germline-derived CDR1 and CDR2 are SGHRS and YFSETQ. The CDR3 contains 15 residues. The CDR3 reads CASSLVGGQNSPLHF. The CDR3 coding sequence is TGCGCCAGCAGCTTGGTCGGGGGCCAGAATTCACCCCTCCACTTT.

The J gene is TRBJ2-5, the V gene TRBV15, with 9 bases identical to TRBD1. The CDR3 is 15 residues long. CDR1 is LNHNV and CDR2 is YYDKDF in the germline V gene (reference sequence). V gave up 5 bases and J gave up 2 bases; unmatched junction bases: 6. The DNA of the CDR3 is TGTGCCACCAGCCCGGGACAGGGTTCACAAGAGACCCAGTACTTC. Translation: CATSPGQGSQETQYF.

The rearrangement uses TRBV7-6 and TRBJ2-2, with D perhaps matching TRBD1 or TRBD2 (5 bases each). Between the trimmed V and J ends, which lost 0 bases and 0 bases, there was a span of 11 bases. Germline V lookup: CDR1 SGHVS, CDR2 FNYEAQ. The CDR3 is 17 residues long. As DNA, the CDR3 is TGTGCCAGCAGCTTAGCGGGACCGGCCGCGAACACCGGGGAGCTGTTTTTT. Its protein product is CASSLAGPAANTGELFF.